Listed below are T cell receptor beta chains from one sample, sequenced in a study of human T cells and chemical hapten exposure. TCRdb ran MiXCR on the RACE reads and lists one entry per CDR3 protein. In the table there are roughly 100,000 distinct CDR3 sequences, approximately 10% of which are singletons. The sample was whole blood, taken in connection with sensitization to the hapten diphenylcyclopropenone (DPC). These receptors were obtained from a woman aged 55-70 years with alopecia areata. Some clones in this sample may be carry-over from other donors' samples. Both conserved end residues are part of each CDR3. A D gene is named only where the DNA matches it firmly. Some rows have no size entry. The others give once, few or many, or a class for an expanded clone.

d_call: TRBD2; v_call: TRBV30; clone_size: few; j_call: TRBJ2-1; cdr3_nt: TGTGCCTGGTCTACCGGGACTAGCGGGGGGAATGAGCAGTTCTTC; cdr3_aa: CAWSTGTSGGNEQFF
d_call: -; v_call: TRBV5-1; clone_size: few; j_call: TRBJ2-5; cdr3_nt: TGCGCCAGCAGCTTAACAGGGGAGACCCAGTACTTC; cdr3_aa: CASSLTGETQYF
d_call: -; v_call: TRBV20-1; clone_size: many; j_call: TRBJ1-5; cdr3_nt: TGCAGTGCTAGAGAACAGCGCAATCAGCCCCAGCATTTT; cdr3_aa: CSAREQRNQPQHF
d_call: TRBD2; v_call: TRBV20-1; clone_size: -; j_call: TRBJ2-3; cdr3_nt: TGCAGTGCTAGAGATCGGGTGGGGGGGATACCAGATACGCAGTATTTT; cdr3_aa: CSARDRVGGIPDTQYF
d_call: TRBD1; v_call: TRBV20-1; clone_size: few; j_call: TRBJ2-7; cdr3_nt: TGCAGTGCTTCCCACAGGGACAGGGCCTACGAGCAGTACTTC; cdr3_aa: CSASHRDRAYEQYF
d_call: -; v_call: TRBV7-3; clone_size: once; j_call: TRBJ2-7; cdr3_nt: TGTGCCAGCAGCTTAGGTCCCGGGGAAGAGCAGTACTTC; cdr3_aa: CASSLGPGEEQYF
d_call: -; v_call: TRBV27; clone_size: many; j_call: TRBJ2-5; cdr3_nt: TGTGCCAGCAGTTGGGGACACCAGAGGGAGACCCAGTACTTC; cdr3_aa: CASSWGHQRETQYF
d_call: -; v_call: TRBV3-1; clone_size: -; j_call: TRBJ2-7; cdr3_nt: TGTGCCAGCAGCCTTAGCTCCCACGAGCAGTACTTC; cdr3_aa: CASSLSSHEQYF
d_call: -; v_call: TRBV29-1; clone_size: -; j_call: TRBJ2-1; cdr3_nt: TGCAGCGTGGAATTGCGGGCGGACAATGAGCAGTTCTTC; cdr3_aa: CSVELRADNEQFF
d_call: -; v_call: TRBV7-9; clone_size: many; j_call: TRBJ2-7; cdr3_nt: TGTGCCAGCAGCGAGACAGTCTCCTACGAGCAGTACTTC; cdr3_aa: CASSETVSYEQYF
d_call: -; v_call: TRBV19; clone_size: -; j_call: TRBJ2-5; cdr3_nt: TGTGCCAGTAGTACCCGACTAGCGCCGACAGGGGAGACCCAGTACTTC; cdr3_aa: CASSTRLAPTGETQYF
d_call: TRBD1; v_call: TRBV7-2; clone_size: -; j_call: TRBJ1-1; cdr3_nt: TGTGCCAGCAGCTTAACTCGGACAGGTGAAGCTTTCTTT; cdr3_aa: CASSLTRTGEAFF
d_call: -; v_call: TRBV29-1; clone_size: many; j_call: TRBJ2-1; cdr3_nt: TGCAGCGTTGAACCGGGGAGGGAGCAGTTCTTC; cdr3_aa: CSVEPGREQFF
d_call: TRBD2; v_call: TRBV7-9; clone_size: -; j_call: TRBJ2-1; cdr3_nt: TGTGCCAGCAGCTCATTACCGGGACTAGGGTTCAATGAGCAGTTCTTC; cdr3_aa: CASSSLPGLGFNEQFF
d_call: TRBD2; v_call: TRBV7-6; clone_size: many; j_call: TRBJ2-1; cdr3_nt: TGTGCCAGCAGCTTTAGATCAGCGGGGGGTTTGAATGAGCAGTTCTTC; cdr3_aa: CASSFRSAGGLNEQFF
d_call: TRBD2; v_call: TRBV7-2; clone_size: -; j_call: TRBJ2-7; cdr3_nt: TGTGCCAGCAGCTTAGCTGCGGGGGTATGGTACGAGCAGTACTTC; cdr3_aa: CASSLAAGVWYEQYF
d_call: TRBD1; v_call: TRBV29-1; clone_size: -; j_call: TRBJ2-7; cdr3_nt: TGCAGCGTTACCCCGGGACAGGGGGCGAAATACGAGCAGTACTTC; cdr3_aa: CSVTPGQGAKYEQYF
d_call: -; v_call: TRBV7-8; clone_size: many; j_call: TRBJ2-1; cdr3_nt: TGTGCCAGCAGCTCAGGACGACCGGCGTTCTTC; cdr3_aa: CASSSGRPAFF
d_call: -; v_call: TRBV11-2; clone_size: few; j_call: TRBJ1-2; cdr3_nt: TGTGCCAGCAGCTTAGACGGTAACTATGGCTACACCTTC; cdr3_aa: CASSLDGNYGYTF
d_call: TRBD2; v_call: TRBV7-2; clone_size: many; j_call: TRBJ2-3; cdr3_nt: TGTGCCAGCAGCTTAGTCGCTAGCGGGGGGGCAACCACAGATACGCAGTATTTT; cdr3_aa: CASSLVASGGATTDTQYF
d_call: -; v_call: TRBV29-1; clone_size: -; j_call: TRBJ1-1; cdr3_nt: TGCAGCGTTGCCTCAGGGTACACTGAAGCTTTCTTT; cdr3_aa: CSVASGYTEAFF
d_call: -; v_call: TRBV6-1; clone_size: many; j_call: TRBJ2-7; cdr3_nt: TGTGCCAGCAGGGGCCCCGAACAGTACTTC; cdr3_aa: CASRGPEQYF
d_call: -; v_call: TRBV6-6; clone_size: many; j_call: TRBJ1-2; cdr3_nt: TGTGCCAGCAGTTTGCGATATGGCTACACCTTC; cdr3_aa: CASSLRYGYTF
d_call: TRBD1; v_call: TRBV5-1; clone_size: -; j_call: TRBJ2-5; cdr3_nt: TGCGCCAGCAGCGGGGGACAGGGGGTCTTCGAGACCCAGTACTTC; cdr3_aa: CASSGGQGVFETQYF
d_call: -; v_call: TRBV6-1; clone_size: -; j_call: TRBJ1-1; cdr3_nt: TGTGCCAGCAGTATACAGACTACGAACACTGAAGCTTTCTTT; cdr3_aa: CASSIQTTNTEAFF
d_call: -; v_call: TRBV20-1; clone_size: many; j_call: TRBJ1-2; cdr3_nt: TGCAGTGCCCGTACAGGCAAGTCGTACTATGGCTACACCTTC; cdr3_aa: CSARTGKSYYGYTF
d_call: -; v_call: TRBV6-5; clone_size: many; j_call: TRBJ2-7; cdr3_nt: TGTGCCAGCAGTTACTCAGCAGGGGCAAACTACGAGCAGTACTTC; cdr3_aa: CASSYSAGANYEQYF
d_call: -; v_call: TRBV20-1; clone_size: many; j_call: TRBJ2-1; cdr3_nt: TGCAGTGCAAAAAGGCTAGCGAGATCCTACAATGAGCAGTTCTTC; cdr3_aa: CSAKRLARSYNEQFF
d_call: -; v_call: TRBV5-1; clone_size: few; j_call: TRBJ2-2; cdr3_nt: TGCGCCAGCAGCGCCCTGGGGGCTCGGTGGACCGGGGAGCTGTTTTTT; cdr3_aa: CASSALGARWTGELFF
d_call: TRBD2; v_call: TRBV11-2; clone_size: many; j_call: TRBJ2-1; cdr3_nt: TGTGCCAGCAGCTTACTGCAGGGACTAGCGGGGGCCAAGGCTCCCTTC; cdr3_aa: CASSLLQGLAGAKAPF
d_call: TRBD1; v_call: TRBV2; clone_size: once; j_call: TRBJ2-2; cdr3_nt: TGTGCCAGCAGCGTCCGGGACAGGGGCCCCGGGGAGCTGTTTTTT; cdr3_aa: CASSVRDRGPGELFF
d_call: TRBD2; v_call: TRBV5-4; clone_size: -; j_call: TRBJ2-3; cdr3_nt: TGTGCCGGCAGCACCCGGACTAGCGCAGATACGCAGTATTTT; cdr3_aa: CAGSTRTSADTQYF
d_call: -; v_call: TRBV10-2; clone_size: many; j_call: TRBJ1-2; cdr3_nt: TGCGCCAGCAGTGATTTGGCCAACTATGGCTACACCTTC; cdr3_aa: CASSDLANYGYTF
d_call: -; v_call: TRBV7-3; clone_size: few; j_call: TRBJ1-6; cdr3_nt: TGTGCCAGCAGCTCCCCGGGGAATTCACCCCTCCACTTT; cdr3_aa: CASSSPGNSPLHF
d_call: -; v_call: TRBV30; clone_size: -; j_call: TRBJ1-1; cdr3_nt: TGTGCCTGGAGTGCTTCCCCCGTGGCTTTCTTT; cdr3_aa: CAWSASPVAFF
d_call: -; v_call: TRBV29-1; clone_size: many; j_call: TRBJ1-1; cdr3_nt: TGCAGCGTCCGACCCCGGGGGGCTGAGGCTGAAGCTTTCTTT; cdr3_aa: CSVRPRGAEAEAFF
d_call: -; v_call: TRBV5-1; clone_size: -; j_call: TRBJ2-3; cdr3_nt: TGCGCCAGCAGATCCAATCGCGGCAGGACCACAGATACGCAGTATTTT; cdr3_aa: CASRSNRGRTTDTQYF
d_call: TRBD2; v_call: TRBV2; clone_size: -; j_call: TRBJ2-1; cdr3_nt: TGTGCCAGCAAATTCGGGGGGGTCGGGCAGTTCTTC; cdr3_aa: CASKFGGVGQFF
d_call: TRBD1; v_call: TRBV7-8; clone_size: many; j_call: TRBJ2-1; cdr3_nt: TGTGCCAGCAGCTTTGGACAGGGCGTTTTCAATGAGCAGTTCTTC; cdr3_aa: CASSFGQGVFNEQFF
d_call: -; v_call: TRBV3-1; clone_size: -; j_call: TRBJ2-3; cdr3_nt: TGTGCCAGCAGCCAGGACGAAGGCCCGCCATGGGGGGACGCCACAGATACGCAGTATTTT; cdr3_aa: CASSQDEGPPWGDATDTQYF
d_call: -; v_call: TRBV7-3; clone_size: -; j_call: TRBJ2-3; cdr3_nt: TGTGCCAGCAGCTCCTCTTCGACGACAGATACGCAGTATTTT; cdr3_aa: CASSSSSTTDTQYF
d_call: -; v_call: TRBV12-3/TRBV12-4; clone_size: -; j_call: TRBJ2-1; cdr3_nt: TGTGCCAGCAGTTTAAGCCGACCCGAGAGAGAGCAGTTCTTC; cdr3_aa: CASSLSRPEREQFF
d_call: TRBD2; v_call: TRBV5-8; clone_size: -; j_call: TRBJ2-3; cdr3_nt: TGTGCCAGCACCCGTGGGGGGGAGGCGACAGATACGCAGTATTTT; cdr3_aa: CASTRGGEATDTQYF
d_call: TRBD1; v_call: TRBV7-9; clone_size: many; j_call: TRBJ1-6; cdr3_nt: TGTGCCAGCAGCCGCGACAGGGGTTCACCCCTCCACTTT; cdr3_aa: CASSRDRGSPLHF
d_call: -; v_call: TRBV7-2; clone_size: few; j_call: TRBJ2-3; cdr3_nt: TGTGCCAGCAGCTTTGACCCCCACAGCAGTCGGTCAGATACGCAGTATTTT; cdr3_aa: CASSFDPHSSRSDTQYF
d_call: TRBD1; v_call: TRBV18; clone_size: -; j_call: TRBJ1-2; cdr3_nt: TGTGCCAGCTCACCGCGCACCACGAAACTGGGACAGTTCGATGGCTACACCTTC; cdr3_aa: CASSPRTTKLGQFDGYTF
d_call: -; v_call: TRBV4-1; clone_size: few; j_call: TRBJ2-3; cdr3_nt: TGCGCCAGTTCCCTTGGTCATAGCGGCACAGATACGCAGTATTTT; cdr3_aa: CASSLGHSGTDTQYF
d_call: -; v_call: TRBV6-6; clone_size: -; j_call: TRBJ2-7; cdr3_nt: TGTGCCAGCAGTTCCCCCGAACCGGCCGAGCAGTACTTC; cdr3_aa: CASSSPEPAEQYF
d_call: -; v_call: TRBV27; clone_size: many; j_call: TRBJ1-1; cdr3_nt: TGTGCCAGCAGCCTATCCCGGGGAGCGGATAAAGCTTTCTTT; cdr3_aa: CASSLSRGADKAFF
d_call: -; v_call: TRBV3-1; clone_size: many; j_call: TRBJ2-1; cdr3_nt: TGTGCCAGCAGCCAACTAGCTGGGTCCTACAATGAGCAGTTCTTC; cdr3_aa: CASSQLAGSYNEQFF
d_call: -; v_call: TRBV7-6; clone_size: -; j_call: TRBJ2-4; cdr3_nt: TGTGCCAGCAGCTTACGTCCGGGGGCGGAAAACATTCAGTACTTC; cdr3_aa: CASSLRPGAENIQYF
d_call: TRBD1; v_call: TRBV6-4; clone_size: few; j_call: TRBJ2-2; cdr3_nt: TGTGCCAGCAGCGCGACAGGGACCGGGGAGCTGTTTTTT; cdr3_aa: CASSATGTGELFF
d_call: TRBD1; v_call: TRBV20-1; clone_size: few; j_call: TRBJ1-1; cdr3_nt: TGCAGTGCTAGACCTTCTGGGACAGGGATGAACACTGAAGCTTTCTTT; cdr3_aa: CSARPSGTGMNTEAFF
d_call: TRBD1; v_call: TRBV15; clone_size: many; j_call: TRBJ2-7; cdr3_nt: TGTGCCACAGGGGGCCGTGAGAAGGACGAGCAGTACTTC; cdr3_aa: CATGGREKDEQYF
d_call: -; v_call: TRBV6-6; clone_size: many; j_call: TRBJ1-5; cdr3_nt: TGTGCCAGCAGTTCCCTCCTCCATCAGCCCCAGCATTTT; cdr3_aa: CASSSLLHQPQHF
d_call: -; v_call: TRBV20-1; clone_size: many; j_call: TRBJ2-1; cdr3_nt: TGCAGTGCCCCCAGTCGCGGAAGCTCCTACAATGAGCAGTTCTTC; cdr3_aa: CSAPSRGSSYNEQFF
d_call: -; v_call: TRBV5-1; clone_size: -; j_call: TRBJ2-2; cdr3_nt: TGCGCCAGCAGCCATGGCACAGACACCGGGGAGCTGTTTTTT; cdr3_aa: CASSHGTDTGELFF